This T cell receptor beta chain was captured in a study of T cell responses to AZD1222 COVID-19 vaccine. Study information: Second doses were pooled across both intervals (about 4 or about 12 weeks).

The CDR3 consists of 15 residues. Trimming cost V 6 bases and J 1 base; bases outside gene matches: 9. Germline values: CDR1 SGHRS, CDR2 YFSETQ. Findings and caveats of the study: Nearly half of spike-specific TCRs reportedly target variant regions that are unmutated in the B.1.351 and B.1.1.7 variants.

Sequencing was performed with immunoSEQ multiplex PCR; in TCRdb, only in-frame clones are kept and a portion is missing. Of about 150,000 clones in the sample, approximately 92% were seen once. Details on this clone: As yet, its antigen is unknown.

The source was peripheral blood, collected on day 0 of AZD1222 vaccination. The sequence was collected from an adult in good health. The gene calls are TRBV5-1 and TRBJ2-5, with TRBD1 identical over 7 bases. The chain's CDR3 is CASTATGDAQETQYF. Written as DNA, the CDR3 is TGCGCCAGCACCGCCACAGGGGACGCCCAAGAGACCCAGTACTTC.